This TCR beta chain originates from a study of metastatic and nonmetastatic thyroid tumors. TCRdb ran MiXCR on the PCR reads. The sample shows tens of thousands of clones, 15% to 20% of them seen only once. Findings and caveats of the study: Reports indicated that malignant thyroid tumors showed significantly higher TCR beta diversity than benign nodules did, in blood and tumor.

Before thyroid surgery, none of the patients had received any treatment. The CDR3 totals 15 residues. The table lists this clone with a few counts. The antigen is undetermined. Relative to the germline gene, one junction end is altered; a read error may explain this. The receptor comes from a female donor with papillary thyroid cancer or a benign thyroid nodule (not recorded which). Some clones in this sample may be carry-over from other donors' samples. The chain combines TRBV12-3 or TRBV12-4 with TRBJ2-1, with 8 positions matching TRBD2. The sequencing input was blood. The CDR3 loop is CASSFGSGVYNEQDW. The CDR3 DNA is TGTGCCAGCAGTTTTGGTAGCGGGGTCTACAATGAGCAGGACTGG.